This section outlines one TCR beta chain sequence together with its context. TCRdb re-called the 5' RACE reads; one entry per CDR3 protein, DNA not given. This specimen shows over 100,000 distinct CDR3 sequences; the ten leading clones hold under 20%. This sample stems from a study of T cells expressing NK-cell markers. Per the germline V gene, CDR1 is SNHLY and CDR2 is FYNNEI. The CDR3 sequence is 17 residues long. Sequencing was done on a sample of blood T cells: a sorted CD56 or NKG2C T cell subset, CD4+ or CD8+ T cells, or bulk PBMC T cells (not recorded which). This TCR came from a woman between 18 and 70 years old in good health. The V and J genes are TRBV2 and TRBJ2-5; TCRdb gives TRBD1 as the D gene, but with no DNA this cannot be confirmed. The CDR3 loop is CASGGDREMVFQETQYF.